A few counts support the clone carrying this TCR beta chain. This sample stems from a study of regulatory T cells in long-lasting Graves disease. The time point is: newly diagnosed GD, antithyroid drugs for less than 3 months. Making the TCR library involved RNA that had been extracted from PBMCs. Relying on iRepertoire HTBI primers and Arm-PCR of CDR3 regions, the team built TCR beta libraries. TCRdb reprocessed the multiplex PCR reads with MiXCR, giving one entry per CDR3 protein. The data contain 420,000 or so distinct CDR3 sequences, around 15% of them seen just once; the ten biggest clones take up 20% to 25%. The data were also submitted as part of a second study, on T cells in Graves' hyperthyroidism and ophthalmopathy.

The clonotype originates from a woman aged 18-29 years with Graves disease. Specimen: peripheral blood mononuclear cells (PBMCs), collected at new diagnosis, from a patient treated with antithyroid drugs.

The CDR3 region has the DNA TGCAGTGCTAGACTGTTGGGACGTTCAAGCTCCTACAATGAGCAGTTCTTC. Translation gives CSARLLGRSSSYNEQFF. The rearrangement joins TRBV20-1 to TRBJ2-1; D may correspond to TRBD1 or TRBD2 (5 bases each). V was trimmed by 2 bases and J by 0 bases, leaving 17 bases between them. The CDR3 is 17 amino acids. Germline V gene data show CDR1 as DFQATT and CDR2 as SNEGSKA (reference sequence).